One sample yielded the 19 T cell receptor beta chains listed below, sequenced in a study of cytotoxic CD8 clonotypes in ibrutinib-treated CLL. Here immunoSEQ multiplex PCR was the method, and the copy in TCRdb shows in-frame clones only, minus some. The sample lists just over 65,000 clones, around 68% occurring once. The material was PBMCs, obtained after 12 months of ibrutinib treatment. These receptors were collected from a human donor with chronic lymphocytic leukemia.

This clone was seen more than once but under ten times. The chain links TRBV11-2 to TRBJ2-2; weak D call: TRBD2 (7 bases). The CDR3 covers 14 residues. The germline V and J ends were trimmed by 4 bases and 8 bases, with 14 bases remaining between them. Per the germline V gene, CDR1 is SGHAT and CDR2 is FQNNGV. The CDR3, as DNA: TGTGCCAGCAGCTCCGCGGGGGCCTCAGGGGAGCTGTTTTTT. Residues: CASSSAGASGELFF.

A single count supports this clone. This chain joins TRBV19 and TRBJ1-5; D call uncertain. This CDR3 region has 16 residues. The V gene's germline CDR1 is LNHDA and CDR2 SQIVND (reference sequence). V was cut by 2 bases and J by 2 bases, with 13 bases left in between. The CDR3 sequence: CASSILGGGGNQPQHF. The CDR3 DNA sequence: TGTGCCAGTAGTATATTAGGCGGAGGAGGCAATCAGCCCCAGCATTTT. The entire variable domain, with the rest obtained from reference TRBV19 and TRBJ1-5, is as follows: DGGITQSPKYLFRKEGQNVTLSCEQNLNHDAMYWYRQDPGQGLRLIYYSQIVNDFQKGDIAEGYSVSREKKESFPLTVTSAQKNPTAFYLCASSILGGGGNQPQHFGDGTRLSIL.

About this clone: The sample has other DNA sequences that encode this CDR3 too. The CDR3 DNA follows: TGTGCCAGCAGTTTATCCCTTTTGGGCAATCAGCCCCAGCATTTT. It encodes CASSLSLLGNQPQHF. The rearrangement links TRBV27 to TRBJ1-5; D call uncertain. The CDR3 contains 15 residues. The V end was cut by 0 bases, the J end by 2 bases, with 8 bases between. Germline V lookup: CDR1 MNHEY, CDR2 SMNVEV (reference sequence).

The genes are TRBV5-6 and TRBJ1-5; no definite D call. V lost 4 bases, J lost 7 bases, and 18 bases lay in between. Germline assignment: CDR1 SGHDT and CDR2 YYEEEE. CDR3 length: 15 residues. The CDR3 here is CASSTLGNYEQPQHF. DNA for the CDR3: TGTGCCAGCAGCACGCTGGGCAACTACGAACAGCCCCAGCATTTT.

The chain links TRBV7-2 to TRBJ2-6; D is unresolved. Between the trimmed V and J ends, which lost 5 bases and 0 bases, there was a span of 14 bases. The CDR3 sequence is 17 residues long. Germline CDR1 and CDR2: SGHTA and FQGNSA. The CDR3 coding sequence is TGTGCCAGCAGCAGCCGACGACAAGACTCTGGGGCCAACGTCCTGACTTTC. Protein sequence: CASSSRRQDSGANVLTF. Supplemented by reference TRBV7-2 and TRBJ2-6, the full variable domain reads GAGVSQSPSNKVTEKGKDVELRCDPISGHTALYWYRQSLGQGLEFLIYFQGNSAPDKSGLPSDRFSAERTGGSVSTLTIQRTQQEDSAVYLCASSSRRQDSGANVLTFGAGSRLTVL.

V and J are TRBV6-4 and TRBJ1-2; tentative D call: TRBD1 (6 bases). Deletions cut 5 bases from V and 4 bases from J, with 17 bases between. Looked up from germline, CDR1 is MRHNA and CDR2 is SNTAGT. This CDR3 comprises 15 residues. In DNA form, the CDR3 reads TGTGCCAGCAGTACGGACAGCTTTAGCTTCTATGGCTACACCTTC. Translated: CASSTDSFSFYGYTF.

The chain links TRBV18 to TRBJ2-7; possible D gene TRBD2, 5 bases. The CDR3 has 15 residues. Trimming took off 2 bases at V and 1 base at J, with 12 bases between the two ends. Germline-derived CDR1 and CDR2 are KGHSH and LQKENI. CDR3 protein: CASSPIPGSSYEQYF. The CDR3 DNA is TGTGCCAGCTCACCAATCCCGGGATCTTCCTACGAGCAGTACTTC. The whole variable domain, remainder taken from reference TRBV18 and TRBJ2-7, is NAGVMQNPRHLVRRRGQEARLRCSPMKGHSHVYWYRQLPEEGLKFMVYLQKENIIDESGMPKERFSAEFPKEGPSILRIQQVVRGDSAAYFCASSPIPGSSYEQYFGPGTRLTVT.

This rearrangement joins TRBV7-2 to TRBJ1-2; 9 bases are shared with TRBD1. Per the germline V gene, CDR1 is SGHTA and CDR2 is FQGNSA. V shed 5 bases and J 4 bases; nucleotides not matched to a gene: 8. This CDR3 comprises 15 residues. CDR3 amino acids: CASSVGGQGAYGYTF. For the CDR3, the DNA is TGTGCCAGCAGCGTAGGGGGACAGGGCGCCTATGGCTACACCTTC.

The genes are TRBV28 and TRBJ2-2; D is unresolved. With 11 bases removed from V and 0 bases from J, the gap between germline ends came to 13 bases. Germline V gene sequence: CDR1 MDHEN, CDR2 SYDVKM. The CDR3 runs to 14 residues. CDR3 sequence reads: CARRLPTNTGELFF. The CDR3, as DNA: TGTGCCCGAAGACTTCCTACGAACACCGGGGAGCTGTTTTTT.

The J gene is TRBJ1-5, the V gene TRBV5-4, with 8 positions matching TRBD1. The CDR3 totals 13 residues. Per germline, CDR1 SGHNT and CDR2 YYREEE (reference sequence). The ends lost 4 bases at V and 10 bases at J; junction bases unmatched: 7. For the CDR3, the DNA is TGTGCCAGCAGCCAGGGGGCTGGCTTTCCCCAGCATTTT. Residues: CASSQGAGFPQHF.

V usage is TRBV7-6 and J usage is TRBJ1-6; D ambiguous. The V gene's germline CDR1 is SGHVS and CDR2 FNYEAQ. The V gene lost 5 bases and the J gene lost 3 bases, with 26 bases spanning the gap. The CDR3 sequence is 20 residues long. DNA for the CDR3: TGTGCCAGCAGCGCTGGACCGAAACCTGGTATTGGTGACTATAATTCACCCCTCCACTTT. Translating it yields CASSAGPKPGIGDYNSPLHF.

This chain uses TRBV30 with TRBJ1-5; D gene uncertain. CDR1 and CDR2 from the germline V gene are GTSNPN and SVGIG (reference sequence). This CDR3 comprises 15 residues. The germline V and J ends were trimmed by 5 bases and 0 bases, with 14 bases remaining between them. CDR3 coding DNA: TGTGCCTGGGGACGCAAAGCGTCTAGCAATCAGCCCCAGCATTTT. It codes for CAWGRKASSNQPQHF. The full variable domain, rest sourced from reference TRBV30 and TRBJ1-5, is SQTIHQWPATLVQPVGSPLSLECTVEGTSNPNLYWYRQAAGRGLQLLFYSVGIGQISSEVPQNLSASRPQDRQFILSSKKLLLSDSGFYLCAWGRKASSNQPQHFGDGTRLSIL.

CDR3 sequence: CASSLNLGYTDTQYF. Written as DNA, the CDR3 is TGTGCCAGCAGCTTGAATCTCGGTTACACAGATACGCAGTATTTT. The chain has TRBV5-6 and TRBJ2-3; D gene uncertain. CDR1 is SGHDT and CDR2 is YYEEEE in the germline V gene. V lost 1 base to trimming and J lost 2 bases, with 11 bases between them. The CDR3 is 15 amino acids.

This clone was counted once. The chain combines TRBV11-2 with TRBJ2-2; D remains ambiguous. Germline V gene sequence: CDR1 SGHAT, CDR2 FQNNGV. The CDR3 is 15 amino acids. Trimming shortened V by 5 bases and J by 1 base, and 11 bases separated the two germline ends. As DNA, the CDR3 is TGTGCCAGCAGCGCCGGCGACAAGAACACCGGGGAGCTGTTTTTT. Protein product: CASSAGDKNTGELFF.

The gene calls are TRBV10-3 and TRBJ1-2, with a possible D match to TRBD1 (6 bases). V lost 0 bases and J 6 bases, leaving 11 bases between the germline ends. This CDR3 contains 14 residues. Germline V gene lookup returns CDR1 ENHRY and CDR2 SYGVKD. CDR3 nucleotides: TGTGCCATCAGTGAGTCCGCGGGGGGCGATGGCTACACCTTC. It encodes CAISESAGGDGYTF.

This clone was observed once. The J gene is TRBJ2-3, the V gene TRBV5-5; D tentatively reads TRBD1 or TRBD2 (6 bases each). The CDR3 sequence is 14 residues long. The germline V gene has CDR1 SGHKS and CDR2 YYEKEE (reference sequence). V gave up 3 bases and J gave up 5 bases, with 13 bases separating them. The CDR3 reads CASSWEVGGDTQYF. CDR3 DNA sequence: TGTGCCAGCAGCTGGGAGGTAGGGGGAGATACGCAGTATTTT. Filled out from reference TRBV5-5 and TRBJ2-3, the complete variable domain reads DAGVTQSPTHLIKTRGQQVTLRCSPISGHKSVSWYQQVLGQGPQFIFQYYEKEERGRGNFPDRFSARQFPNYSSELNVNALLLGDSALYLCASSWEVGGDTQYFGPGTRLTVL.

CDR3 region: CASSSRGQAQETQYF. The CDR3 nucleotides read TGCGCCAGCAGCTCACGAGGACAGGCCCAAGAGACCCAGTACTTC. The chain recombines TRBV5-1 with TRBJ2-5; TRBD1 agrees at 7 bases. CDR3 length: 15 amino acids. J was trimmed by 1 base and V by 3 bases; bases with no gene match: 6. Germline CDR1 and CDR2: SGHRS and YFSETQ.

The chain employs TRBV7-3 and TRBJ2-3; the match to TRBD1 covers 9 bases. Unmatched junction bases numbered 2, after V lost 3 bases and J lost 4 bases. The CDR3 is 14 residues long. Germline CDR1 is SGHTA and CDR2 is FQGTGA. The CDR3 loop reads CASSLGTGPDTQYF. The DNA of the CDR3 is TGTGCCAGCAGCTTGGGGACAGGGCCAGATACGCAGTATTTT.

The CDR3, as DNA: TGTGCCAGCAGCGTAGGGGCAGGCCCCACCGGGGAGCTGTTTTTT. Encoded protein: CASSVGAGPTGELFF. V and J are TRBV9 and TRBJ2-2; D is undetermined. V was shortened by 0 bases and J by 4 bases, with 10 bases between the two germline ends. The CDR3 runs to 15 residues. CDR1 and CDR2 from the germline V gene are SGDLS and YYNGEE.